A selection of T cell receptor beta chains follows, all from one sample in a study of T cell repertoires in ileal Crohn's disease. Here immunoSEQ multiplex PCR was the method, and the copy in TCRdb shows in-frame clones only, minus some. In the table there are some 6,000 clones, nearly 97% of which are singletons. The sequencing sample was made of ileal tissue. The source of these receptors is an adult with Crohn's disease. CDR3s include the opening cysteine and the closing phenylalanine or tryptophan. A D gene is named only where the DNA matches it firmly.

TRBV28	-	CASSLNGGRGYTF
TRBV7-9	TRBD1	CASSYGTANTGELFF
TRBV15	-	CATSRDALGDIYGYTF
TRBV7-3	TRBD1	CASSLMDRVYAGELFF
TRBV18	-	CASSPGLGETQYF
TRBV7-6	TRBD1	CASSSSAGGSSGEQYF
TRBV4-1	-	CASSQESGVSTRDGYTF
TRBV6-6	TRBD1	CASSQGQGRSYTF
TRBV2	-	CASSESLIRDWQQFF
TRBV28	-	CASRPLISYGYTF
TRBV6-4	-	CASSDSVGTQYF
TRBV5-1	-	CASSGGNTGELFF
TRBV5-5	-	CASSLVNANGGYTF
TRBV15	-	CATSTQGYDQPQHF
TRBV6-6	TRBD2	CASSRTSGPYEQYF
TRBV6-5	-	CASSSNRGLPGTPLHF
TRBV7-2	-	CASSLVPLNQPQHF
TRBV19	TRBD1	CASRDRGWNQPQHF
TRBV10-3	-	CAISVRGDTQYF
TRBV18	TRBD1	CASSPGQDRYYEQYF
TRBV7-9	TRBD2	CASRMLAGATDTQYF
TRBV28	-	CASSPASTGMNTEAFF
TRBV19	TRBD1	CASSPGQFPSPLHF
TRBV4-3	-	CASSQDVERTGELFF
TRBV19	TRBD2	CASSPRGGQETQYF